Each of the 4 T cell receptor beta chains below was sequenced from the same sample in a study of a mutant IDH1 vaccine in newly diagnosed glioma. Antigens for these TCRs are unknown. Noted time point: week 47, end of study. The investigators gave 300 ug of mutant IDH1 20-mer peptide in each vaccine dose, together with topical imiquimod. Assay used: immunoSEQ multiplex PCR; TCRdb lists only in-frame clones, some missing. This table has roughly 13,000 clones, around three quarters appearing once. Sample: PBMCs, taken from a glioma patient whose treatment included an IDH1 peptide vaccine. These receptors originate from a woman in her thirties or forties with glioma.

The gene calls are TRBV4-3 and TRBJ2-2, with D hard to call. The ends were cut back, 3 bases at V and 7 bases at J, with 9 bases in the middle. This CDR3 has 13 residues. The germline CDR1 and CDR2 sequences are LGHNA and YSLEER. CDR3 protein: CASSQKLNGELFF. CDR3 bases: TGCGCCAGCAGCCAGAAGCTGAACGGGGAGCTGTTTTTT.

This chain uses TRBV4-2 with TRBJ2-2, with 16 bases aligning to TRBD2. V was pared by 2 bases and J by 8 bases, with 5 bases of the junction left unmatched. The CDR3 extends over 17 amino acids. Germline lookup yields CDR1 LGHNA and CDR2 YNFKEQ. In DNA form, the CDR3 reads TGTGCCAGCAGCCAATCGGGACTAGCGGGGGGGCTAGGGGAGCTGTTTTTT. Its protein is CASSQSGLAGGLGELFF.

The rearrangement links TRBV27 to TRBJ2-1; 7 nucleotides align to TRBD2. With 3 bases clipped from V and 6 bases from J, the junction kept 8 bases outside the gene matches. The length of the CDR3 is 15 residues. Germline lookup yields CDR1 MNHEY and CDR2 SMNVEV (reference sequence). CDR3 bases: TGTGCCAGCAGTTTTGGGGGGGTCGGGTTCAATGAGCAGTTCTTC. Its protein product is CASSFGGVGFNEQFF.

The rearrangement uses TRBV6-1 and TRBJ1-1; TRBD1 is a possible D gene (5 bases). Trimming removed 4 bases from V and 3 bases from J, with 12 bases in between. CDR3 size: 14 residues. Looked up from germline, CDR1 is MNHNS and CDR2 is SASEGT. This chain's CDR3 is CASSVLQGDTEAFF. The CDR3 DNA reads as TGTGCCAGCAGTGTACTCCAGGGCGACACTGAAGCTTTCTTT.